Each of the 8 T cell receptor beta chains below was sequenced from the same sample in a study of blood T cells in healthy people across ages. Combining a sample-barcoded 5' primer with a J-beta primer mix, a second PCR ran for 7 to 11 cycles. TCRdb called the 5' RACE reads again in MiXCR, with one record for every CDR3 protein. The table has roughly 1.5 million distinct CDR3 sequences, 40% to 45% seen once. Sample: blood. Receptors originate from a woman aged 18-30 years in good health.

Points on this clonotype: The junction departs from the called germline gene at one end, perhaps through a read error. The chain combines TRBV4-1 with TRBJ2-3; the D gene is possibly TRBD2 (6 bases). CDR3 length: 17 residues. Germline values: CDR1 MGHRA, CDR2 YSYEKL. Written as DNA, the CDR3 is TGCGCCAGCGGCCAGGACCCTGCGGGGTTTAGCACAGATACGCAGTATTTT. Encoded protein: CASGQDPAGFSTDTQYF.

This sequence joins TRBV5-1 and TRBJ2-3; D uncertain. This CDR3 comprises 12 residues. Germline CDR1 SGHRS, CDR2 YFSETQ. Trimming removed 6 bases from V and 2 bases from J, with 7 bases in between. The CDR3 DNA is TGCGCCAGCAACATCGTCACAGATACGCAGTATTTT. Its protein product is CASNIVTDTQYF.

For this clonotype: One junction end disagrees with the germline gene, perhaps due to a read error. CDR3 region: CAGSTRQGPYEQYF. The CDR3, as DNA: TGTGCCGGCAGCACCCGACAGGGACCCTACGAGCAGTACTTC. The genes are TRBV7-2 and TRBJ2-7; 7 bases are shared with TRBD1. The CDR3 totals 14 residues. Germline lookup yields CDR1 SGHTA and CDR2 FQGNSA.

This chain joins TRBV7-3 and TRBJ2-1; D not certain. This CDR3 is built from 15 residues. Between the trimmed V and J ends, which lost 2 bases and 7 bases, there was a span of 15 bases. The germline V gene has CDR1 SGHTA and CDR2 FQGTGA. CDR3 sequence: CASSLVARTANEQFF. CDR3 nucleotides: TGTGCCAGCAGCTTAGTCGCTAGAACGGCGAATGAGCAGTTCTTC.

CDR3 DNA: TGTGCCAGCAGTTTACACCGGCCAGGGGTCTACAATGAGCAGTACTTC. The encoded protein is CASSLHRPGVYNEQYF. The V and J genes are TRBV28 and TRBJ2-7; D possibly corresponds to TRBD1 (6 bases). Looked up from germline, CDR1 is MDHEN and CDR2 is SYDVKM. There are 16 residues in the CDR3. V lost 2 bases and J lost 7, with 21 bases in between.

The chain employs TRBV14 and TRBJ2-3; 9 nucleotides agree with TRBD2. The junction had 8 bases not matched to a gene; V was cut back by 0 bases and J by 4 bases. CDR1 is SGHDN, CDR2 FVKESK, per germline. This CDR3 is 17 amino acids long. The CDR3 nucleotides are TGTGCCAGCAGCCAAGATTTGCGCGGGAGGGCGTCAGATACGCAGTATTTT. Residues: CASSQDLRGRASDTQYF.

The chain uses TRBV15 and TRBJ2-1; D is unresolved. Trimming removed 0 bases from V and 3 bases from J, with 6 bases in between. The CDR3 totals 14 residues. From germline, CDR1 is LNHNV and CDR2 YYDKDF (reference sequence). The CDR3: CATSRDLGYNEQFF. CDR3 in DNA: TGTGCCACCAGCAGAGATTTGGGCTACAATGAGCAGTTCTTC.

The chain combines TRBV11-2 with TRBJ2-1; no firm D call. This CDR3 has 14 residues. V lost 4 bases, J lost 6 bases, and 13 bases lay in between. Germline V lookup: CDR1 SGHAT, CDR2 FQNNGV. The CDR3 sequence: CASSSPLYGNEQFF. The CDR3 DNA reads TGTGCCAGCAGCTCCCCACTTTACGGCAATGAGCAGTTCTTC.